Below are 13 T cell receptor beta chains sequenced from a single sample in a study of T cells in Graves' hyperthyroidism and ophthalmopathy. It was RNA transcripts that yielded the amplified TCR beta CDR3 regions. The study used the HTBI primer set for a first-round RT-PCR of the TCR CDR3. MiXCR, run by TCRdb on the multiplex PCR reads, gives a single entry per CDR3 protein. The data show around 190,000 distinct CDR3 sequences, 17% seen once. Material: blood. These receptors came from a woman aged 45-65 years with Graves' hyperthyroidism.

This clonotype was counted many times. The rearrangement links TRBV11-2 to TRBJ2-4, with D uncertain. Germline CDR1 is SGHAT and CDR2 is FQNNGV. This CDR3 contains 19 residues. V dropped 2 bases and J dropped 0 bases, with 20 bases sitting between them. This chain's CDR3 is CASSLRWGSGPIAKNIQYF. The CDR3 DNA reads as TGTGCCAGCAGCTTAAGGTGGGGTTCCGGACCCATAGCCAAAAACATTCAGTACTTC.

This clonotype has ten or more counts. The CDR3 loop is CASSYFGSSEQYF. The CDR3 DNA follows: TGCGCCAGCAGCTATTTTGGCTCATCGGAGCAGTACTTC. This chain uses TRBV5-1 with TRBJ2-7; no reliable D call. In germline, CDR1 is SGHRS, CDR2 YFSETQ. The CDR3 sequence is 13 residues long. The V end was cut by 3 bases, the J end by 7 bases, with 14 bases between.

With respect to this clonotype: Relative to the germline gene, one junction end is altered; a read error may explain this. This rearrangement joins TRBV30 to TRBJ1-2; 10 bases map to TRBD1. The CDR3 sequence is 14 residues long. Germline V lookup: CDR1 GTSNPN, CDR2 SVGIG (reference sequence). This CDR3 is CASSRHGTGDGCTF. The DNA of the CDR3 is TGTGCCTCATCCAGGCATGGGACAGGGGATGGCTGCACCTTC.

This clonotype was observed at least ten times. This rearrangement joins TRBV7-9 to TRBJ2-7; D tentatively fits TRBD1 or TRBD2 (5 bases each). Germline V gene lookup returns CDR1 SEHNR and CDR2 FQNEAQ (reference sequence). Trimming took 1 base from V and 6 from J, leaving 10 bases between them. The length of the CDR3 is 13 residues. CDR3 sequence: CASSLGPGGEQYF. CDR3 in DNA: TGTGCCAGCAGCTTAGGCCCTGGGGGCGAGCAGTACTTC.

This clonotype was seen at least ten times. J is TRBJ2-7 and V is TRBV6-1; the D is unclear. Germline V gene data show CDR1 as MNHNS and CDR2 as SASEGT. Trimming removed 7 bases at V and 2 bases at J, with 6 bases between. This CDR3 spans 11 amino acids. The chain's CDR3 is CASKGPYEQYF. The CDR3 DNA reads TGTGCCAGCAAGGGTCCCTACGAGCAGTACTTC.

The chain has TRBV6-5 and TRBJ1-1; D possibly corresponds to TRBD1 (6 bases). CDR1 and CDR2 (germline): MNHEY, SVGAGI. V gave up 2 bases and J gave up 3 bases, with 19 bases separating them. The CDR3 consists of 17 residues. The CDR3 sequence is CASSYRRGGGRDTEAFF. In nucleotides, the CDR3 is TGTGCCAGCAGTTACCGCCGAGGGGGGGGTCGAGACACTGAAGCTTTCTTT.

V gene TRBV12-5 combines with J gene TRBJ2-7; TRBD1 might be the D (6 bases). The CDR3 is 15 residues long. V shed 4 bases and J shed 2 bases, with 15 bases lying between them. Per the germline V gene, CDR1 is LGHNT and CDR2 is FRNRAP. DNA for the CDR3: TGTGCTAGTGGTTCCACTCAACAGGGCCCCTACGAGCAGTACTTC. This encodes CASGSTQQGPYEQYF.

This clonotype was picked up many times. The CDR3 DNA follows: TGTGCCAGTCAAGTTTTCGGGAGGGGAGCTTTCTTT. This translates into CASQVFGRGAFF. The chain uses TRBV12-3 or TRBV12-4 and TRBJ1-1; D might be TRBD1 (5 bases). This CDR3 spans 12 amino acids. Trimming left V 9 bases short and J 10 bases short, with 18 bases between.

This clonotype has ten or more counts. V is TRBV11-1 and J is TRBJ2-1, with 9 nucleotides matching TRBD2. The ends lost 5 bases at V and 3 bases at J; junction bases unmatched: 8. Germline loops: CDR1 SGHAT, CDR2 FQDESV (reference sequence). This CDR3 is 16 amino acids long. The CDR3 spells CASSPVAGVLYNEQFF. The CDR3 DNA follows: TGTGCCAGCAGCCCGGTAGCGGGAGTCCTCTACAATGAGCAGTTCTTC. Full variable domain (missing parts from reference TRBV11-1 and TRBJ2-1): EAEVAQSPRYKITEKSQAVAFWCDPISGHATLYWYRQILGQGPELLVQFQDESVVDDSQLPKDRFSAERLKGVDSTLKIQPAELGDSAMYLCASSPVAGVLYNEQFFGPGTRLTVL.

This clonotype came up many times. The V call is TRBV6-1, the J call TRBJ2-1, with D tentatively TRBD2 (7 bases). CDR3 size: 14 residues. Germline CDR1 and CDR2: MNHNS and SASEGT. Trimming left V 7 bases short and J 7 bases short, with 17 bases between. Here the CDR3 DNA reads TGTGCCAGCAAAGACGGGGGGCTGTCTAATGAGCAGTTCTTC. Translating it yields CASKDGGLSNEQFF.

This clonotype was counted ten times or more. The V gene is TRBV20-1, the J gene TRBJ2-3; 9 nucleotides line up with TRBD2. The V gene end was trimmed by 3 bases and the J gene end by 2 bases; junction bases not matched to a gene: 15. The CDR3 spans 18 residues. Germline V gene lookup returns CDR1 DFQATT and CDR2 SNEGSKA (reference sequence). CDR3 nucleotides: TGCAGTGCTAGTTCCCCTGATTCTAGCGGGGCCCCCACAGATACGCAGTATTTT. Residues: CSASSPDSSGAPTDTQYF.

This clonotype showed up just a few times. This chain joins TRBV7-3 and TRBJ2-2; either TRBD1 or TRBD2 may fit D (7 bases each). CDR3 length: 17 residues. V lost 6 bases and J 4 bases, leaving 21 bases between the germline ends. CDR1 is SGHTA and CDR2 is FQGTGA in the germline V gene. CDR3 nucleotide sequence: TGTGCCAGCAGTCCCCCAGGGGGAGGGAGTAGCACCGGGGAGCTGTTTTTT. It is translated as CASSPPGGGSSTGELFF.

The table lists this clonotype with a few counts. This chain links TRBV15 with TRBJ2-1; D unclear. V was trimmed by 0 bases and J by 9 bases, leaving 6 bases between them. The CDR3 is 12 amino acids. In germline, CDR1 is LNHNV, CDR2 YYDKDF (reference sequence). The CDR3: CATSRDRSEQFF. The CDR3 bases are TGTGCCACCAGCAGAGATCGTAGTGAGCAGTTCTTC.